This T cell receptor beta chain stems from a study of graft-versus-host responses after intestinal transplantation (dated by TCRdb to about 2021). The study in broad terms: The transplants that recipients received were multivisceral, liver-intestinal, or isolated intestinal. Every recipient was given anti-thymocyte globulin induction, then maintenance tacrolimus and steroids for 2 to 3 years. After intestinal transplantation, graft-versus-host and host-versus-graft alloreactive T cell clones were followed in the graft, circulation and bone marrow using bulk TCR-beta CDR3 sequencing. Alloreactive clones were identified by sequencing pre-transplant mixed lymphocyte reaction products and comparing these products with unstimulated pre-transplant donor and recipient T cells. The cohort enrolled under 30 intestinal transplant recipients, one of whom was a retransplant, and a few patients without pretransplant specimens were excluded. A peak of at least 4% donor T cells among recipient peripheral blood mononuclear cells was the definition used for donor T cell macrochimerism. Rather than being sequenced by the commercial service, samples from three later patients were sequenced in-house on an Illumina MiSeq and processed with MiXCR.

To isolate intraepithelial and lamina propria lymphocytes from graft specimens, dithiothreitol, EDTA incubations and collagenase D digestion were used. Bulk TCR-beta sequencing was performed on serial intestinal graft biopsy specimens collected as late as 600 days after transplant. From a lookup of the germline V gene, CDR1 and CDR2 are LGHNA and YNFKEQ. V is cut back by 1 base and J by 7 bases, with 7 bases in the junction unmatched. The CDR3, cysteine through phenylalanine, is 14 amino acids long. The DNA shown is the 42-base CDR3, in frame from base 1. On the study overall, not on this receptor specifically: In patients with donor T cell macrochimerism, the allografts had high GvH to HvG T cell clonal ratios. Early after transplant, peak levels of circulating GvH clones were associated with declines in HvG clones. GvH clones were detected in recipient bone marrow, and some of these GvH clones were observed earlier in ileal mucosa or blood, consistent with an intestinal mucosal origin. Conclusions were limited by the relatively low number and heterogeneity of intestinal transplant patients.

The library was prepared using the immunoSEQ multiplex PCR assay. For most patients, genomic DNA was subjected to high-throughput TCR-beta CDR3 sequencing by Adaptive Biotechnologies. On the study's bioinformatics: Adaptive's ImmunoSEQ software was the source of the TCR sequencing data for fewer than 20 patients, while three other patients were processed with MiXCR and VDJtools. Because the origin of CDR3 nucleotide sequences shared between donor and recipient could not be assigned, those sequences were removed. To count as alloreactive, a clone needed at least 2-fold expansion over unstimulated cells and a minimum CFSE-low frequency of 0.002% (template counts) or 0.001% (read counts). Clones were considered mappable if detected in sequenced pre-transplant spleen, lymph node, or MLR CFSE-low populations of the donor or recipient. Cumulative frequency of alloreactive clones was calculated as a percentage of all sequences weighted by copy number. TCRdb carries this immuneACCESS record with in-frame sequences only. Its versions omit some clonotypes, under half of them owing to an unresolved V gene in the studies checked, with the rest unexplained. V and J calls and clone size come straight from that table; D and trimming were deduced from the DNA. The sample table contains 13,000 or so clones; only one count was recorded for about 74% of them. Roughly 7.2% of the sample rests with the top ten.

As for this clone: Its recognized antigen is unknown. The record has no base qualities; no much larger clone is one base away.

The clonotype comes from a human patient who received an intestinal transplant, so some T cells may come from the graft donor. Sample: ileum tissue, taken 16 days after intestinal transplant. The sequence links TRBV4-2 to TRBJ2-7; 7 central nucleotides agree with TRBD2. This receptor carries the CDR3 CASSQGRLADEQYF. The nucleotide sequence reads as follows: TGTGCCAGCAGCCAAGGCAGGCTAGCGGATGAGCAGTACTTC.